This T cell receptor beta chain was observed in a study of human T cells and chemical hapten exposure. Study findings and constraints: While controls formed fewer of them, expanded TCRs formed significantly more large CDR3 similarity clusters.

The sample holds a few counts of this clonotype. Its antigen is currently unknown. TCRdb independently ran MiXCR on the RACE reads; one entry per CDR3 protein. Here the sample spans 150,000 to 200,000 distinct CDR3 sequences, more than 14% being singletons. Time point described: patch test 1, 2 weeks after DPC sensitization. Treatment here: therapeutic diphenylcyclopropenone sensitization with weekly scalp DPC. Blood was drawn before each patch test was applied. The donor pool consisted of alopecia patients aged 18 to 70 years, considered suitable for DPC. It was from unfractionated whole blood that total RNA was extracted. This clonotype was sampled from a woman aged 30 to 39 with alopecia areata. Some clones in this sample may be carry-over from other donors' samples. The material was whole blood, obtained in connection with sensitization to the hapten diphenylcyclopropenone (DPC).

The CDR3 bases are TGTGCCAGCAGGCTTTTGGGCACTGAAGCTTTCTTT. It translates to CASRLLGTEAFF. The chain recombines TRBV6-1 with TRBJ1-1; unclear D gene. Germline CDR1 and CDR2: MNHNS and SASEGT. Trimming cost V 6 bases and J 4 bases, with 9 bases left between them. This CDR3 is built from 12 residues.